The 15 T cell receptor beta chains in this list originate from one sample, sequenced in a study of response to subunit inactivated influenza vaccine. TCRdb used MiXCR to reprocess the RT-PCR reads, holding one entry per CDR3 protein. The sample carries 590,000 or so distinct CDR3 sequences, about 14% recorded once. Here the sequenced sample was PBMCs from blood, taken around two weeks before vaccination. The receptor set was obtained from a man aged 45 to 65 who received an inactivated influenza vaccine.

The sample holds many counts of this clonotype. The rearrangement joins TRBV20-1 to TRBJ1-2; 7 bases are a match to TRBD1. The germline CDR1 and CDR2 sequences are DFQATT and SNEGSKA (reference sequence). The V and J ends lost 2 bases and 4 bases, in that order; junction bases with no gene match: 7. The CDR3 is 14 residues long. The CDR3 nucleotides read TGCAGTGCTAGAACCGAACAGGGGATCTATGGCTACACCTTC. Translation: CSARTEQGIYGYTF.

The chain employs TRBV18 and TRBJ2-5; no clear D. The CDR3 is 13 amino acids. With 2 bases removed from V and 1 base from J, the gap between germline ends came to 5 bases. Per the germline V gene, CDR1 is KGHSH and CDR2 is LQKENI. The CDR3 bases are TGTGCCAGCTCACCAAACATCCAAGAGACCCAGTACTTC. This encodes CASSPNIQETQYF.

The sample holds many counts of this clonotype. The chain uses TRBV7-9 and TRBJ1-1, with D hard to call. With 1 base removed from V and 2 bases from J, the gap between germline ends came to 5 bases. There are 13 residues in the CDR3. Per germline, CDR1 SEHNR and CDR2 FQNEAQ (reference sequence). The CDR3: CASSLEPNTEAFF. The CDR3, as DNA: TGTGCCAGCAGCTTAGAACCAAACACTGAAGCTTTCTTT.

The rearrangement joins TRBV20-1 to TRBJ1-6, with a tentative D call TRBD1 (5 bases). Trimming shortened V by 3 bases and J by 15 bases, and 15 bases separated the two germline ends. The germline V gene encodes CDR1 DFQATT and CDR2 SNEGSKA (reference sequence). The CDR3 consists of 12 residues. The CDR3: CSASPGLSVLHF. The CDR3 nucleotides are TGCAGTGCTAGCCCGGGACTTAGCGTCCTCCACTTT.

This clonotype was seen at least ten times. This chain uses TRBV4-1 with TRBJ2-3; 12 bases match TRBD2. Per the germline V gene, CDR1 is MGHRA and CDR2 is YSYEKL. Germline trimming cut 1 base from V and 2 bases from J; bases unmatched to any gene: 4. The CDR3 contains 17 residues. The CDR3 DNA reads TGCGCCAGCAGCCAAGTAACTAGCGGGGGGCCCACAGATACGCAGTATTTT. It translates to CASSQVTSGGPTDTQYF.

This clonotype was detected only a few times. This chain connects TRBV27 to TRBJ2-5, with TRBD1 matching 8 bases. The ends lost 4 bases at V and 5 bases at J; junction bases unmatched: 12. The length of the CDR3 is 16 residues. The germline V gene encodes CDR1 MNHEY and CDR2 SMNVEV (reference sequence). CDR3 sequence (DNA): TGTGCCAGCAGTTCCCTTGGACAGGGTTCGAGGGAGACCCAGTACTTC. This gives the protein CASSSLGQGSRETQYF.

This clonotype occurred many times. V gene TRBV11-1 combines with J gene TRBJ2-2; D is ambiguous. Germline CDR1 is SGHAT and CDR2 is FQDESV (reference sequence). V lost 5 bases and J lost 0, with 22 bases in between. The CDR3 totals 19 residues. The DNA for the CDR3 is TGTGCCAGCAGCCTGATTACCTTCAGTACTGCTGCGAACACCGGGGAGCTGTTTTTT. This sequence encodes CASSLITFSTAANTGELFF.

The chain has TRBV13 and TRBJ2-1; 9 bases are shared with TRBD1. Germline-derived CDR1 and CDR2 are PRHDT and FYEKMQ (reference sequence). The V gene end was trimmed by 5 bases and the J gene end by 2 bases; junction bases not matched to a gene: 10. The CDR3 is made up of 17 amino acids. In DNA, the CDR3 is TGTGCCAGCAGCCCCATTCCGGGACAGGGTACCTACAATGAGCAGTTCTTC. It codes for CASSPIPGQGTYNEQFF.

J is TRBJ1-1 and V is TRBV12-3 or TRBV12-4; D call uncertain. The V gene lost 4 bases and the J gene lost 3 bases, with 6 bases spanning the gap. This CDR3 is built from 12 residues. CDR3 residues: CASSWEHTEAFF. The CDR3 DNA follows: TGTGCCAGCAGTTGGGAGCACACTGAAGCTTTCTTT.

This clonotype was seen ten or more times. V gene TRBV7-2 combines with J gene TRBJ1-1; 9 bases match TRBD1. J lost 7 bases, V lost 5 bases, and 5 bases had no gene match. CDR3 size: 13 residues. Per the germline V gene, CDR1 is SGHTA and CDR2 is FQGNSA. CDR3: CASSRQGDGEAFF. The CDR3 nucleotides are TGTGCCAGCAGCCGACAGGGGGATGGTGAAGCTTTCTTT.

This clonotype was detected only a few times. The genes are TRBV4-3 and TRBJ2-7, with 10 bases that match TRBD1. The CDR3 extends over 16 amino acids. Germline V CDR1 and CDR2: LGHNA, YSLEER. The V segment lost 0 bases and the J segment 6 bases; nucleotides outside the gene matches: 8. In nucleotides, the CDR3 is TGCGCCAGCAGCCAAGATTGGGGACAGGGGCTAAGCGAGCAGTACTTC. Translation gives CASSQDWGQGLSEQYF.

For this clonotype: The junction departs from the called germline gene at one end, perhaps through a read error. The chain recombines TRBV7-2 with TRBJ2-5; 10 bases fit TRBD2. Germline CDR1 is SGHTA and CDR2 is FQGNSA. CDR3 length: 15 residues. CDR3 nucleotides: TGTGCCAGCAGCCTAGCGGGGGCACGCCAAGAGACCCAGTACTTC. Residues: CASSLAGARQETQYF.

A few counts support this clonotype. The V call is TRBV10-1, the J call TRBJ1-1; 10 bases line up with TRBD1. CDR3 size: 13 residues. Germline V CDR1 and CDR2: WNHNN, SYGVQD (reference sequence). The trim removed 8 bases at V and 4 bases at J, leaving 4 bases unmatched. The CDR3, as DNA: TGCGCCAGCCGTGGGGACAGGGGCACTGAAGCTTTCTTT. Residues: CASRGDRGTEAFF.

In its sample, this clonotype was seen a few times. The chain uses TRBV2 and TRBJ2-5, with TRBD1 matching 10 bases. V gave up 3 bases and J gave up 5 bases; unmatched junction bases: 15. Germline values: CDR1 SNHLY, CDR2 FYNNEI. The CDR3 extends over 18 amino acids. The CDR3: CASSEDRGLMGPTETQYF. CDR3 in DNA: TGTGCCAGCAGTGAGGACAGGGGGTTAATGGGACCTACGGAGACCCAGTACTTC.

This clonotype appeared once. The chain couples TRBV30 to TRBJ1-2; D unresolved. The CDR3 length is 13 residues. V was cut by 2 bases and J by 6 bases, with 13 bases left in between. The germline V gene encodes CDR1 GTSNPN and CDR2 SVGIG (reference sequence). The CDR3 nucleotides are TGTGCCTGGAGTCGAAGGATCGCCCATGGCTACACCTTC. Protein sequence: CAWSRRIAHGYTF.